The 7 T cell receptor beta chains in this list originate from one sample, sequenced in a study of CD8 T cells in ankylosing spondylitis. TCRdb re-analysed the 5' RACE reads in MiXCR, keeping a single row per CDR3 protein. This sample has more than 150,000 distinct CDR3 sequences, with 15% to 20% found just once. The sequenced sample was blood, either unsorted or a sorted T cell fraction (not recorded which). The receptors come from a male donor aged 5-29 years with ankylosing spondylitis or in good health (not recorded which).

This clonotype was counted at least ten times. The V gene is TRBV11-2, the J gene TRBJ2-3; D possibly corresponds to TRBD2 (6 bases). The V gene's germline CDR1 is SGHAT and CDR2 FQNNGV. V gave up 0 bases and J gave up 1 base, with 8 bases separating them. The CDR3 covers 15 residues. CDR3 in amino acids: CASSLELARTDTQYF. As DNA, the CDR3 is TGTGCCAGCAGCTTAGAACTAGCCCGCACAGATACGCAGTATTTT.

In its sample, this clonotype was seen many times. The V and J genes are TRBV6-4 and TRBJ2-7; no definite D call. The germline V gene has CDR1 MRHNA and CDR2 SNTAGT. This CDR3 spans 9 amino acids. V was trimmed by 2 bases and J by 7 bases, leaving 0 bases between them. The DNA of the CDR3 is TGTGCCAGCAGTGACGAGCAGTACGTC. This sequence encodes CASSDEQYV.

The J gene is TRBJ1-6, the V gene TRBV10-3, with D possibly TRBD1 on 5 matching bases. Germline CDR1 reads ENHRY; CDR2 reads SYGVKD. The V and J ends lost 6 bases and 7 bases respectively, with 13 bases between them. The CDR3 contains 14 residues. The CDR3 sequence is CAIRDQGANSPLHF. The CDR3 DNA follows: TGTGCCATCAGGGATCAGGGCGCGAATTCACCCCTCCACTTT.

This clonotype was found many times. This chain uses TRBV14 with TRBJ2-5, with a tentative D call TRBD2 (5 bases). The CDR3 loop spans 12 amino acids. The V end was cut by 0 bases, the J end by 13 bases, with 12 bases between. Germline lookup yields CDR1 SGHDN and CDR2 FVKESK. CDR3 in amino acids: CASSQDHLARYF. In nucleotides, the CDR3 is TGTGCCAGCAGCCAAGATCATCTAGCACGGTACTTC. The full variable domain, with the rest looked up from reference TRBV14 and TRBJ2-5, is EAGVTQFPSHSVIEKGQTVTLRCDPISGHDNLYWYRRVMGKEIKFLLHFVKESKQDESGMPNNRFLAERTGGTYSTLKVQPAELEDSGVYFCASSQDHLARYFGPGTRLLVL.

The sample holds many counts of this clonotype. J is TRBJ2-1 and V is TRBV7-3, with TRBD2 matching over 7 bases. J lost 6 bases, V lost 1 base, and 3 bases had no gene match. CDR3 length: 14 amino acids. Germline V lookup: CDR1 SGHTA, CDR2 FQGTGA. As DNA, the CDR3 is TGTGCCAGCAGCTTAATTGGGGGGGGCAATGAGCAGTTCTTC. Residues: CASSLIGGGNEQFF.

In this sample, this clonotype turned up many times. The chain links TRBV7-9 to TRBJ2-7, with 7 bases fitting TRBD1. V lost 1 base, J lost 3 bases, and 6 bases stayed unmatched. Germline assignment: CDR1 SEHNR and CDR2 FQNEAQ (reference sequence). CDR3 length: 15 amino acids. The chain's CDR3 is CASSLVTGTHYEQYF. CDR3 nucleotide sequence: TGTGCCAGCAGCTTAGTGACAGGGACCCACTACGAGCAGTACTTC.

This clonotype was seen many times. V and J are TRBV28 and TRBJ2-7; D tentatively reads TRBD1 or TRBD2 (6 bases each). Germline V lookup: CDR1 MDHEN, CDR2 SYDVKM. Trimming cost V 6 bases and J 5 bases, with 32 bases left between them. CDR3 length: 19 residues. CDR3 DNA sequence: TGTGCCAGCAGCCACACGATACCCCCCCGGGGGCAACTGATCAACGAGCAGTACTTC. Translated, it gives CASSHTIPPRGQLINEQYF.